This TCR beta chain was observed in a study of blood T cell repertoires in COVID-19. Across the study: Samples came from the United States, Italy and Spain, spanning acute and convalescent COVID-19. T cells, B-cell-depleted T cells, or PBMCs supplied cDNA or gDNA.

In germline, CDR1 is MNHEY, CDR2 SVGAGI. CDR3 length: 14 residues. V gave up 6 bases and J gave up 3 bases, with 14 bases separating them. Per the study methods: By means of reference gene primer amplification, nucleated cell counts were estimated. Produced via immunoSEQ multiplex PCR; TCRdb's table is partial and in-frame only. Clonal size and the V and J genes are those of that table, whereas D and trimming came from the DNA. The repertoire includes 250,000 or so clones, just under 90% of them detected once, and 2% to 3% sits in the top ten. Seattle enrolled patients during active infection and tracked them longitudinally.

Source material: peripheral blood. This sequence joins TRBV6-5 and TRBJ1-1; no reliable D call. This TCR derives from a man aged 25 to 40 with COVID-19, enrolled during active disease. CDR3 protein: CASRPPLYHTEAFF. CDR3 DNA: TGTGCCAGCAGACCGCCACTTTACCACACTGAAGCTTTCTTT.